In this sample, the clone carrying this TCR beta chain turned up once. The sample comes from a study of blood T cell repertoires in COVID-19. The overall study: PBMCs, B-cell-depleted T cells, or T cells provided the cDNA or gDNA that made up the material.

V dropped 3 bases and J dropped 4 bases, with 6 bases sitting between them. The CDR3 runs 12 residues. In germline, CDR1 is PRHDT, CDR2 FYEKMQ (reference sequence). Sequencing was performed with immunoSEQ multiplex PCR; in TCRdb, only in-frame clones are kept and a portion is missing. Among 250,000 to 350,000 clones, around 89% were seen once, and the ten largest hold approximately 4.5%. Participants were aged about 18 to 100 years, lived in 25 or so US areas, and enrolled virtually. The chain has TRBV13 and TRBJ1-1; D is unresolved. This sequence was found in a young woman with acute COVID-19. Sequenced input: PBMCs or T cells enriched from blood (not recorded which). The CDR3 DNA follows: TGTGCCAGCAGCTTCGGAGTCACTGAAGCTTTCTTT. It encodes CASSFGVTEAFF.